The source of this T cell receptor (beta chain) is a study of T cells in Graves' hyperthyroidism and ophthalmopathy. Study-wide points: Within blood appeared most thyroid clonotypes that had expanded above 0.001. The model forecast ophthalmopathy, anticipating it by a median about six months before onset. Ophthalmopathy cases were set apart from stable hyperthyroidism by a 13 V-J model.

RNA transcripts served as the template for amplifying TCR beta CDR3 regions. Researchers ran a first-round RT-PCR on the TCR CDR3 using the HTBI primer set. MiXCR, applied by TCRdb to the multiplex PCR reads, yields one record per CDR3 protein. The table has roughly 580,000 distinct CDR3 sequences, approximately 15% seen once; the top ten hold under 7%. For the diagnoses, clinical symptoms, serum thyroxine and TRAb, thyroid ultrasound and orbital computed tomography were used. This clonotype was seen many times. Its antigen remains unknown. Germline V lookup: CDR1 KGHSH, CDR2 LQKENI. The CDR3 length is 13 residues. With V trimmed by 8 bases and J by 3 bases, 6 bases remained unmatched.

The TCR originated in a woman aged 25 to 45 with Graves' hyperthyroidism that later progressed to Graves' ophthalmopathy. Sequencing was performed on blood. The rearrangement links TRBV18 to TRBJ1-1; TRBD1 matches at 7 bases. The CDR3 nucleotides are TGTGCCAGCAGCCCCGGGACAGACACTGAAGCTTTCTTT. Amino acid sequence: CASSPGTDTEAFF.